This TCR beta chain was captured in a study of blood T cell repertoires in COVID-19 (dated by TCRdb to about 2020). Broadly, across the study: The collaborator samples originated in the United States, Italy and Spain and spanned the acute and convalescent phases of COVID-19. The material from the prospective study consisted of cDNA or gDNA derived from T cells, B-cell-depleted T cells, or PBMCs. The samples were drawn from two sources: the first 160 participants of the ongoing ImmuneRACE study, and fewer than 1,500 subjects contributed by 6 global collaborators. Sample metadata almost always included a de-identified subject ID, COVID-19 status, age in years and sex. A freely available public database, intended as a resource for researchers studying the immune response to SARS-CoV-2, is where the repertoires were released. Where available, HLA class I and class II types were taken from metadata supplied by the sample provider and were not determined by assay-based typing. The dataset comprised deeply sampled blood TCRbeta repertoires from subjects exposed to, actively infected with, or recovered from COVID-19. Overall study outcomes, separate from this receptor: How much clinical and demographic metadata was included differed by source and by participant, and the metadata was provided uncurated.

Comment on this clone: No antigen is known for it. Base quality data are lacking; no much larger clone is found one base away.

TCRbeta CDR3 regions were amplified from genomic DNA using the immunoSEQ Assay, a bias-controlled multiplex PCR. In the authors' own workflow: The number of nucleated cells in each sample was estimated from the amplification of reference gene primers within the assay. To quantify the absolute abundance of each unique TCRbeta CDR3 rearrangement, sequence reads were collapsed and filtered. For each sample, productive Simpson clonality was calculated by taking the square root of Simpson's diversity index across productive rearrangements. Entries here come from immuneACCESS through TCRdb and include only in-frame sequences with V and J called. Some clones fail to appear in such tables; in the studies checked, an unresolved V gene covers under half of the shortfall, and the cause of the remainder is unknown. V, J and clone size reflect that table, while D and trimming were determined from the DNA. For this sample there are roughly 150,000 clones; 70% to 90% appear just once. About 5% of the sample is in the top ten clones.

The germline V gene provides CDR1 ENHRY and CDR2 SYGVKD. V is cut back by 5 bases and J by 3 bases, with 0 bases in the junction unmatched. The CDR3 runs 12 amino acids, cysteine and phenylalanine included. The CDR3 DNA has 36 bases and is translated from base 1. Each collaborating institution followed its own protocols to collect whole blood in K2EDTA tubes. Collaborator samples were shipped for TCRbeta analysis as frozen whole blood, isolated PBMCs, or DNA extracted from either sample type. The clonotype was recovered from a human donor in a cohort sampled during active COVID-19. The rearranged chain carries TRBV10-3 and TRBJ1-1; 7 central nucleotides agree with TRBD1. Sequenced sample: peripheral blood. At the DNA level, the sequence is TGTGCCATCAGTACAGGGGACACTGAAGCTTTCTTT. Its protein product is CAISTGDTEAFF.